This TCR beta chain was found in a study of spatial heterogeneity in lung cancer. About the study: Donors were 72 untreated early-stage non-small cell lung cancer patients. There were, on average, more than eight raw-read appearances for each unique TCR and UMI combination.

MiXCR was run by TCRdb on the 5' RACE reads, yielding one entry per CDR3 protein. The sample carries more than 75,000 distinct CDR3 sequences, less than 20% recorded once. The germline V gene encodes CDR1 PRHDT and CDR2 FYEKMQ (reference sequence). The V end lost 5 bases, the J end lost 2 bases, and 18 bases lay between the germline ends. The CDR3 is 16 amino acids. Time point described: blood at routine non-recurrence follow-up after resection. Tumor, nontumor lung or frozen PBMC supplied whole RNA that was sequenced unsorted. Specimen: PBMCs, collected at follow-up. The chain carries TRBV13 and TRBJ1-1; TRBD1 might be the D (6 bases). The clonotype was recovered from a male donor with early-stage non-small cell lung cancer. The CDR3 region has the DNA TGTGCCAGCAGCGGGGGACTGGGGGGCTCAAACACTGAAGCTTTCTTT. Translating it yields CASSGGLGGSNTEAFF.